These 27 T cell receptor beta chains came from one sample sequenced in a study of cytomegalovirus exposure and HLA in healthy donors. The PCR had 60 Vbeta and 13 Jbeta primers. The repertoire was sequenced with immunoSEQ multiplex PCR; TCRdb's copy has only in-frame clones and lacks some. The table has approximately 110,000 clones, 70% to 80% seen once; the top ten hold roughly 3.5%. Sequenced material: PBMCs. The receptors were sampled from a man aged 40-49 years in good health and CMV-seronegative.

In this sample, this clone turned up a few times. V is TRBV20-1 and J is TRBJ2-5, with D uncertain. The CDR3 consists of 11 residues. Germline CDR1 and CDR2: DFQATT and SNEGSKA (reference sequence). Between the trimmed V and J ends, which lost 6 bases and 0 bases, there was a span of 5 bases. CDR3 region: CSARYQETQYF. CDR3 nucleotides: TGCAGTGCGCGGTACCAAGAGACCCAGTACTTC.

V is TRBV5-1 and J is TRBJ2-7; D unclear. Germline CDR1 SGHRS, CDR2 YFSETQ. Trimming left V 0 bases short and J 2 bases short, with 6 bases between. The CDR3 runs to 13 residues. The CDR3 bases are TGCGCCAGCAGCTTGGCAGAAACCTACGAGCAGTACTTC. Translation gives CASSLAETYEQYF. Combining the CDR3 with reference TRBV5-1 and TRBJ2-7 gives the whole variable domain KAGVTQTPRYLIKTRGQQVTLSCSPISGHRSVSWYQQTPGQGLQFLFEYFSETQRNKGNFPGRFSGRQFSNSRSEMNVSTLELGDSALYLCASSLAETYEQYFGPGTRLTVT.

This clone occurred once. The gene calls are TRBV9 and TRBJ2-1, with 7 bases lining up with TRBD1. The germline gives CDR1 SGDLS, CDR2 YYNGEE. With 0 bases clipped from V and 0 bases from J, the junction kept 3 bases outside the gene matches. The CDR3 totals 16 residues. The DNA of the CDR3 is TGTGCCAGCAGCGTAGTCGGGGACAGCTCCTACAATGAGCAGTTCTTC. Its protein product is CASSVVGDSSYNEQFF.

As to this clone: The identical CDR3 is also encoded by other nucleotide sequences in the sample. The CDR3 bases are TGTGCCACCAGCAGAGCGGGACAGTATAATTCACCCCTCCACTTT. It encodes CATSRAGQYNSPLHF. The chain combines TRBV15 with TRBJ1-6, with TRBD1 matching 7 bases. The junction had 1 base not matched to a gene; V was cut back by 1 base and J by 4 bases. The CDR3 spans 15 residues. Germline CDR1 is LNHNV and CDR2 is YYDKDF (reference sequence).

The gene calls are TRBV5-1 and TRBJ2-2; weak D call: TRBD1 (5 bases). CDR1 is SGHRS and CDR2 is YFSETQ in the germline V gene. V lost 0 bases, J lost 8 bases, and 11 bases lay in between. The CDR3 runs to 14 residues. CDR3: CASSLEAGIGELFF. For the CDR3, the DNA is TGCGCCAGCAGCTTGGAGGCAGGGATTGGGGAGCTGTTTTTT.

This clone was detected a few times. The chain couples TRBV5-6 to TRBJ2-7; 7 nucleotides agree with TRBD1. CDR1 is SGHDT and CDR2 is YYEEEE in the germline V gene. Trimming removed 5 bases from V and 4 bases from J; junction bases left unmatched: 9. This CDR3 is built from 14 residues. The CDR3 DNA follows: TGTGCCAGCAGTTCCGGGACAGCCTCGTACGAGCAGTACTTC. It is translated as CASSSGTASYEQYF. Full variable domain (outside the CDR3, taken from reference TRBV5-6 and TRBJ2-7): DAGVTQSPTHLIKTRGQQVTLRCSPKSGHDTVSWYQQALGQGPQFIFQYYEEEERQRGNFPDRFSGHQFPNYSSELNVNALLLGDSALYLCASSSGTASYEQYFGPGTRLTVT.

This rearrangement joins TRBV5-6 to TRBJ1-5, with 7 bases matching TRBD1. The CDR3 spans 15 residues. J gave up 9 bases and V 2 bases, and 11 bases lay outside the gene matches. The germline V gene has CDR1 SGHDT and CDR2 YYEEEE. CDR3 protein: CASSFGQGGVSPQHF. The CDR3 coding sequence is TGTGCCAGCAGCTTCGGGCAGGGGGGAGTTTCGCCCCAGCATTTT. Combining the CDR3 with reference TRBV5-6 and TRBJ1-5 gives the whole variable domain DAGVTQSPTHLIKTRGQQVTLRCSPKSGHDTVSWYQQALGQGPQFIFQYYEEEERQRGNFPDRFSGHQFPNYSSELNVNALLLGDSALYLCASSFGQGGVSPQHFGDGTRLSIL.

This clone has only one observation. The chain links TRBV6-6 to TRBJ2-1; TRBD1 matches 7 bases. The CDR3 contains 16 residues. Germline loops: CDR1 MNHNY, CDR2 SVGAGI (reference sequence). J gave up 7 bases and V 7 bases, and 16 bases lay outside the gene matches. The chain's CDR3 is CASNGQESSGSNEQFF. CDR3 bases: TGTGCCAGCAACGGACAGGAGAGCAGTGGGTCTAATGAGCAGTTCTTC.

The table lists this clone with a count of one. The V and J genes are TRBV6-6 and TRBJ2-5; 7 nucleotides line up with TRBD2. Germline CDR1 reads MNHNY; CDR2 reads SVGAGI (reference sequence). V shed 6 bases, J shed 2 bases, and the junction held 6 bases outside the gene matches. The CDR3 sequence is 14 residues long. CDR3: CASSWGGVQETQYF. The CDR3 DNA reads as TGTGCCAGCAGCTGGGGAGGGGTACAAGAGACCCAGTACTTC.

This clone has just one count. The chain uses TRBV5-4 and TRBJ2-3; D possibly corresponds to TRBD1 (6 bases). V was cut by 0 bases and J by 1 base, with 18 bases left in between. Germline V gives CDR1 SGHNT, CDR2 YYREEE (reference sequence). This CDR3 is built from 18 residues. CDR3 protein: CASSLGTLGAGGTDTQYF. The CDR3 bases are TGTGCCAGCAGCTTGGGGACCTTGGGGGCAGGGGGCACAGATACGCAGTATTTT.

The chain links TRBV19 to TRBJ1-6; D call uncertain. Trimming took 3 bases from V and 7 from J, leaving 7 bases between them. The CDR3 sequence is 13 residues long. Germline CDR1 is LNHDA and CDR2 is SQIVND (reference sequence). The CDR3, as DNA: TGTGCCAGTAGTATCGAGCCGAATTCACCCCTCCACTTT. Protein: CASSIEPNSPLHF.

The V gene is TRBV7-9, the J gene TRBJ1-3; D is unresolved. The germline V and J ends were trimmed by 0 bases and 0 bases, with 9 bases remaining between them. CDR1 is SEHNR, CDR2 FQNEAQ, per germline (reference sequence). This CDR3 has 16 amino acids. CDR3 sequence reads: CASSLAGSYSGNTIYF. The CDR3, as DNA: TGTGCCAGCAGCTTAGCGGGCAGCTACTCTGGAAACACCATATATTTT.

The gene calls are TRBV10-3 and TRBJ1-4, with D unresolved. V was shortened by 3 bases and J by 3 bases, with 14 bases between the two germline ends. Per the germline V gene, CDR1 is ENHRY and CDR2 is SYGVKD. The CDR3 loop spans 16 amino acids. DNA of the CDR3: TGTGCCATCAGTGACCGGGGAGGGCTCGCTAATGAAAAACTGTTTTTT. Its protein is CAISDRGGLANEKLFF.

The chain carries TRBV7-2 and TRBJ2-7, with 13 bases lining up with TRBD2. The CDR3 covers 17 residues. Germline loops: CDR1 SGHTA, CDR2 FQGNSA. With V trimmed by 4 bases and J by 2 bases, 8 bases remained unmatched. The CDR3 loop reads CASSSYHTSGGAYEQYF. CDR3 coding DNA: TGTGCCAGCAGCTCCTATCATACTAGCGGGGGGGCCTACGAGCAGTACTTC.

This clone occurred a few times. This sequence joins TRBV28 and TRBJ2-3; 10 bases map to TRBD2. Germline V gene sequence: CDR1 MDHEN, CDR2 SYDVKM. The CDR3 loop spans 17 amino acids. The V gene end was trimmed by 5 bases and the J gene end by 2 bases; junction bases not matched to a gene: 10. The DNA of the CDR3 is TGTGCCAGCAGTGCCTCCTCACTAGCGGGATACACAGATACGCAGTATTTT. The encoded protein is CASSASSLAGYTDTQYF. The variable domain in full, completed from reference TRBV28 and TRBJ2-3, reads DVKVTQSSRYLVKRTGEKVFLECVQDMDHENMFWYRQDPGLGLRLIYFSYDVKMKEKGDIPEGYSVSREKKERFSLILESASTNQTSMYLCASSASSLAGYTDTQYFGPGTRLTVL.

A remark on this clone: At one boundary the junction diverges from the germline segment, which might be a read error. The DNA of the CDR3 is TGCGCCAGCAGCCCACGGGACAGAGAGTCTGGGGCCAACGGCCTGACTTTC. It codes for CASSPRDRESGANGLTF. The gene calls are TRBV5-1 and TRBJ2-6; the match to TRBD1 covers 7 bases. CDR3 length: 17 residues. Germline V gene lookup returns CDR1 SGHRS and CDR2 YFSETQ.

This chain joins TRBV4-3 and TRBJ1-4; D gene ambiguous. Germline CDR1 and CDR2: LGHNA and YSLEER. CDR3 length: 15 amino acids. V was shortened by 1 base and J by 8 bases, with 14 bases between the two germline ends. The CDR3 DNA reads TGCGCCAGCAGCCAAGCTGGAGGATATGGAGAAAAACTGTTTTTT. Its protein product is CASSQAGGYGEKLFF.

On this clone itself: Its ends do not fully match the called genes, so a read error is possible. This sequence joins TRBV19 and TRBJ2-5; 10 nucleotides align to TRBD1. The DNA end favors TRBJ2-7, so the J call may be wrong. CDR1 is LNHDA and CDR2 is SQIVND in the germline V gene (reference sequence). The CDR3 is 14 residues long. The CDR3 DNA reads TGTGCCAGCAGTAACTGGGACAGGGGTTACGAGCAGTACTTC. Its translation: CASSNWDRGYEQYF.

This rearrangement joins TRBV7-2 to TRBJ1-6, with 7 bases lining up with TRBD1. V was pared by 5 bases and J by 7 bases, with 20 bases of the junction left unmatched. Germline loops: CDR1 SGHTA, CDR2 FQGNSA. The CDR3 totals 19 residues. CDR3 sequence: CASSRAGTVASTRNSPLHF. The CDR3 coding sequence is TGTGCCAGCAGCCGAGCCGGGACAGTAGCCTCTACCCGGAATTCACCCCTCCACTTT.

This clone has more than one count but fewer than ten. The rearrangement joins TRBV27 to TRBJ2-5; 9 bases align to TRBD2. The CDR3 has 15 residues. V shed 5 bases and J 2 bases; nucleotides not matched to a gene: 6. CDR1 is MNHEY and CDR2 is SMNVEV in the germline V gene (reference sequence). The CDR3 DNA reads TGTGCCAGCAGTGGGTCGACTAGCGGACAAGAGACCCAGTACTTC. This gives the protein CASSGSTSGQETQYF.

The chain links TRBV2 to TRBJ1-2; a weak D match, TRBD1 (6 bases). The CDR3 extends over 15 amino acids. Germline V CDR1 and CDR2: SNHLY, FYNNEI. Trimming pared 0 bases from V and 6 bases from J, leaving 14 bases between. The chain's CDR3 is CASSEAARGGDGYTF. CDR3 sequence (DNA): TGTGCCAGCAGTGAAGCGGCTCGAGGGGGGGATGGCTACACCTTC.

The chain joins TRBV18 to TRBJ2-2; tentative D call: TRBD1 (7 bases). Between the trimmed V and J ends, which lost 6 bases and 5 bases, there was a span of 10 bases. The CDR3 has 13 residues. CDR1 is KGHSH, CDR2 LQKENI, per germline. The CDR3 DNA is TGTGCCAGCTCGGCGGGACAGACCGGGGAGCTGTTTTTT. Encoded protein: CASSAGQTGELFF.

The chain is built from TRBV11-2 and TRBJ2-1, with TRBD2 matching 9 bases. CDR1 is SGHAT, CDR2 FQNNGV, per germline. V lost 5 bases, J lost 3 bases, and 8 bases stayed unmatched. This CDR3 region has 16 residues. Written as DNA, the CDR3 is TGTGCCAGCAGCCTTCGCGTAGCGGGAGTCTACAATGAGCAGTTCTTC. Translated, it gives CASSLRVAGVYNEQFF.

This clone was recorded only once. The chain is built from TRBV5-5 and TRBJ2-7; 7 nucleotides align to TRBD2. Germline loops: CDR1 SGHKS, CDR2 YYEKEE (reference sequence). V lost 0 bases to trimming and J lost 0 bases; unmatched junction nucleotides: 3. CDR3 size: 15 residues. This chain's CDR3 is CASSLEPGGSYEQYF. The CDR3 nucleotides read TGTGCCAGCAGCTTGGAGCCGGGGGGCTCCTACGAGCAGTACTTC.

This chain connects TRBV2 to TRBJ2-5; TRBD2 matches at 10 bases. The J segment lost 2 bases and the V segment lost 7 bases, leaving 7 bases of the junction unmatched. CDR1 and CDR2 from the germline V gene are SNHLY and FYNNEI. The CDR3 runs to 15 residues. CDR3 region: CASIGLAGEQETQYF. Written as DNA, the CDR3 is TGTGCCAGCATCGGGCTAGCGGGGGAACAAGAGACCCAGTACTTC.

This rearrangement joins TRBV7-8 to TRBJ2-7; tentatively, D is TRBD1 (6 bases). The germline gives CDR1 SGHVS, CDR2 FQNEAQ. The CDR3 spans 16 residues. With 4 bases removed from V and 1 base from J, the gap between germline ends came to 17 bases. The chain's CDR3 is CASSSGQKILSYEQYF. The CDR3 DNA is TGTGCCAGCAGCTCAGGACAGAAGATACTGTCCTACGAGCAGTACTTC.

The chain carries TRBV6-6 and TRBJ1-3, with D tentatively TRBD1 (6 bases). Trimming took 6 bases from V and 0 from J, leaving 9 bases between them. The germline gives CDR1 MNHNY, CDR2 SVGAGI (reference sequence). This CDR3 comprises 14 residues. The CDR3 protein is CASRRTASGNTIYF. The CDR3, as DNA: TGTGCCAGCAGGAGGACAGCCTCTGGAAACACCATATATTTT.